This entry lists 12 T cell receptor beta chains sequenced from one sample in a study of cytomegalovirus exposure and HLA in healthy donors. The study ran its PCR with 60 Vbeta and 13 Jbeta primers. Assay: immunoSEQ multiplex PCR; the TCRdb copy retains only in-frame clones and omits some. The repertoire holds 190,000 or so clones, roughly four fifths seen once, with 1.5% to 2% in the top ten. The specimen was PBMCs. These receptors were taken from a man aged 50 or older in good health and CMV-seronegative.

This clone came up once. The chain has TRBV11-2 and TRBJ2-3; 9 bases line up with TRBD2. The V gene end was trimmed by 5 bases and the J gene end by 5 bases; junction bases not matched to a gene: 8. This CDR3 comprises 15 residues. CDR1 SGHAT and CDR2 FQNNGV come from the germline V gene. The CDR3 DNA sequence: TGTGCCAGCAGCAAAATAGCGGGAGTTGGAGATACGCAGTATTTT. Translation: CASSKIAGVGDTQYF.

CDR3 residues: CAWSRGGGSTEAFF. CDR3 DNA sequence: TGTGCCTGGAGTCGGGGGGGAGGAAGCACTGAAGCTTTCTTT. This sequence joins TRBV30 and TRBJ1-1; D may be TRBD1 (5 bases). This CDR3 region has 14 residues. Per the germline V gene, CDR1 is GTSNPN and CDR2 is SVGIG (reference sequence). Between the trimmed V and J ends, which lost 2 bases and 4 bases, there was a span of 14 bases.

This clone was observed once. J is TRBJ1-4 and V is TRBV14; 10 positions match TRBD1. V trimming: 6 bases; J trimming: 8 bases; junction bases outside the gene matches: 9. Germline V gene sequence: CDR1 SGHDN, CDR2 FVKESK. There are 15 residues in the CDR3. CDR3 sequence reads: CASSPQTGGSEKLFF. The CDR3 DNA reads as TGTGCCAGCAGTCCCCAGACAGGGGGCTCCGAAAAACTGTTTTTT. The full variable domain, completed using reference TRBV14 and TRBJ1-4, is EAGVTQFPSHSVIEKGQTVTLRCDPISGHDNLYWYRRVMGKEIKFLLHFVKESKQDESGMPNNRFLAERTGGTYSTLKVQPAELEDSGVYFCASSPQTGGSEKLFFGSGTQLSVL.

The chain recombines TRBV27 with TRBJ2-7; 8 bases line up with TRBD2. From germline, CDR1 is MNHEY and CDR2 SMNVEV (reference sequence). With V trimmed by 5 bases and J by 4 bases, 4 bases remained unmatched. This CDR3 region has 13 residues. Here the CDR3 DNA reads TGTGCCAGCAGTGGGGCTAGCGGGTACGAGCAGTACTTC. This gives the protein CASSGASGYEQYF.

The chain uses TRBV7-9 and TRBJ2-3; the D gene is possibly TRBD2 (6 bases). CDR3 length: 12 amino acids. V lost 11 bases, J lost 2 bases, and 11 bases lay in between. Germline V lookup: CDR1 SEHNR, CDR2 FQNEAQ (reference sequence). CDR3 in amino acids: CAGGVLTDTQYF. CDR3 nucleotides: TGTGCCGGCGGGGTCCTCACAGATACGCAGTATTTT.

Only a few counts were recorded for this clone. This sequence joins TRBV15 and TRBJ2-1, with 10 positions matching TRBD1. V gave up 4 bases and J gave up 7 bases; unmatched junction bases: 7. Germline V gene lookup returns CDR1 LNHNV and CDR2 YYDKDF (reference sequence). CDR3 length equals 15 residues. CDR3 coding DNA: TGTGCCACCAGCAAGGGGGGGACAGGGGTGAATGAGCAGTTCTTC. Translating gives CATSKGGTGVNEQFF.

V is TRBV4-1 and J is TRBJ2-2, with a tentative D call TRBD2 (5 bases). The V end lost 3 bases, the J end lost 6 bases, and 14 bases lay between the germline ends. CDR3 length: 15 residues. CDR1 MGHRA and CDR2 YSYEKL come from the germline V gene. CDR3 nucleotide sequence: TGCGCCAGCAGCCATCAGCGGCCTGGGGCCGGGGAGCTGTTTTTT. It translates to CASSHQRPGAGELFF.

V gene TRBV7-2 combines with J gene TRBJ2-1; 10 positions agree with TRBD2. The CDR3 extends over 15 amino acids. V was clipped by 3 bases and J by 5 bases; unmatched bases: 4. Germline V gene sequence: CDR1 SGHTA, CDR2 FQGNSA. The CDR3 sequence is CASSLGLARNNEQFF. Here the CDR3 DNA reads TGTGCCAGCAGCTTGGGACTAGCGCGCAACAATGAGCAGTTCTTC.

The genes are TRBV2 and TRBJ2-2; 7 bases align to TRBD1. J lost 1 base, V lost 5 bases, and 7 bases had no gene match. The CDR3 totals 16 residues. CDR1 is SNHLY, CDR2 FYNNEI, per germline. The CDR3 nucleotides read TGTGCCAGCAGTCGTAACAGGGGAGTGAACACCGGGGAGCTGTTTTTT. As protein: CASSRNRGVNTGELFF. Using reference TRBV2 and TRBJ2-2 for the parts outside the CDR3, the full variable domain is EPEVTQTPSHQVTQMGQEVILRCVPISNHLYFYWYRQILGQKVEFLVSFYNNEISEKSEIFDDQFSVERPDGSNFTLKIRSTKLEDSAMYFCASSRNRGVNTGELFFGEGSRLTVL.

The chain recombines TRBV7-2 with TRBJ2-7; 7 positions match TRBD1. The CDR3 is 16 amino acids. The V and J ends lost 5 bases and 2 bases, in that order; junction bases with no gene match: 12. Germline V gene sequence: CDR1 SGHTA, CDR2 FQGNSA. The chain's CDR3 is CASSISQQTGAYEQYF. The CDR3 nucleotides read TGTGCCAGCAGCATTTCCCAACAAACAGGGGCCTACGAGCAGTACTTC.

The J gene is TRBJ1-6, the V gene TRBV7-8; the match to TRBD1 covers 9 bases. Per germline, CDR1 SGHVS and CDR2 FQNEAQ. With 6 bases clipped from V and 8 bases from J, the junction kept 8 bases outside the gene matches. The length of the CDR3 is 15 residues. In DNA, the CDR3 is TGTGCCAGCAGGGACAGGGGCCCTACGTATTCACCCCTCCACTTT. Amino acid sequence: CASRDRGPTYSPLHF.

This chain uses TRBV5-1 with TRBJ1-2; TRBD1 matches at 11 bases. J lost 6 bases, V lost 5 bases, and 9 bases had no gene match. Germline CDR1 SGHRS, CDR2 YFSETQ. The length of the CDR3 is 15 residues. The CDR3 region is CASRLNLDRGHGYTF. As DNA, the CDR3 is TGCGCCAGCAGACTTAACTTGGACAGGGGGCATGGCTACACCTTC.